This T cell receptor beta chain originates from a study of brain T cells in children with intractable seizures. In its sample, this clone was seen once. The germline V gene has CDR1 MDHEN and CDR2 SYDVKM. After removal of 3 bases from V and 6 bases from J, the junction contained 5 bases not matched to a gene. CDR3 length equals 14 residues. The repertoire was sequenced with immunoSEQ multiplex PCR; TCRdb's copy has only in-frame clones and lacks some. The sample has 110,000 or so clones, 90% to 95% seen once. The gene calls are TRBV28 and TRBJ2-7, with 10 bases aligning to TRBD2. This clonotype was sampled from a boy under two years old with hemimegalencephaly and intractable seizures. This specimen was peripheral blood, taken at surgery. CDR3 in amino acids: CASSFLLAGAEQYF. The CDR3, as DNA: TGTGCCAGCAGTTTTTTGCTAGCGGGAGCCGAGCAGTACTTC.